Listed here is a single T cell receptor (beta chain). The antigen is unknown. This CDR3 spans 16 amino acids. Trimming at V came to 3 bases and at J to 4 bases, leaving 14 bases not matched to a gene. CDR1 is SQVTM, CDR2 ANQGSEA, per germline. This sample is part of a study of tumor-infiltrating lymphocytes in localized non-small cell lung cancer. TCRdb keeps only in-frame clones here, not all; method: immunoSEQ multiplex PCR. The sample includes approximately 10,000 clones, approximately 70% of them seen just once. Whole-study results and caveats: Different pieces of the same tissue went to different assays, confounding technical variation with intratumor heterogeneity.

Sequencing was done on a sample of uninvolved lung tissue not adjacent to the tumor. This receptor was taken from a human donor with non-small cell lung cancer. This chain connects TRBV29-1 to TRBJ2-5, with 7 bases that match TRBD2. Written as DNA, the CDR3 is TGCAGCGTTGACTCTTTGGGGCGGGAGAGGCCAGAGACCCAGTACTTC. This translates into CSVDSLGRERPETQYF.